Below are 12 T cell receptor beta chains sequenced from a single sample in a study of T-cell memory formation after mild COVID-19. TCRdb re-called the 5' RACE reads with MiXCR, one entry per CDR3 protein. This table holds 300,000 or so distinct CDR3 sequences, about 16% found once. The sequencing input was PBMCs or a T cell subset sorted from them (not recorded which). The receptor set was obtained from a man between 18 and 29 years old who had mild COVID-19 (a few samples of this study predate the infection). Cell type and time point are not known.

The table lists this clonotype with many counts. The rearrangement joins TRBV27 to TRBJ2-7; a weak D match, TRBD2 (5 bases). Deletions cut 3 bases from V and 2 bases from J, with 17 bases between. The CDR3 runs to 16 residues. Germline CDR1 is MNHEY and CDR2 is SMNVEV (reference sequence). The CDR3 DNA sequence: TGTGCCAGCAGTTTCAAGTTTGGAGGCAGTACCTACGAGCAGTACTTC. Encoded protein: CASSFKFGGSTYEQYF.

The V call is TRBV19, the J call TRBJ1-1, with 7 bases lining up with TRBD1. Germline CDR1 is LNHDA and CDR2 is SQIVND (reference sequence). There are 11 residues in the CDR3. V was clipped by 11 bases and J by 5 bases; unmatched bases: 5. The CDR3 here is CAVGGQTEAFF. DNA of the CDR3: TGTGCCGTCGGGGGACAGACTGAAGCTTTCTTT.

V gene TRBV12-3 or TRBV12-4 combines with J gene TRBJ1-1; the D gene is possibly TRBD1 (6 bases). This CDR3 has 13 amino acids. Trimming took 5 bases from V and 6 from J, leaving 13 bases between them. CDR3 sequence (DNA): TGTGCCAGCAGTGCTCAGGGGAGGGCTGAAGCTTTCTTT. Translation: CASSAQGRAEAFF.

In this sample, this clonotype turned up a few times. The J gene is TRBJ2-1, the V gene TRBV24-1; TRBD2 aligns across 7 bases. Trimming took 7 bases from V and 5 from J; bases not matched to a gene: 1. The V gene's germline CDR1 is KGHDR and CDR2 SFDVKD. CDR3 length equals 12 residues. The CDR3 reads CATSGGNNEQFF. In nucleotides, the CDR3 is TGTGCCACCAGCGGGGGGAACAATGAGCAGTTCTTC.

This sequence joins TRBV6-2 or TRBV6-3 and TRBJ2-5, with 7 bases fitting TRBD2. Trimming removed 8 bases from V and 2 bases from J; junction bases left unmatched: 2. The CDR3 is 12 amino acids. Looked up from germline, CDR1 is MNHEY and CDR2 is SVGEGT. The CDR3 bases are TGTGCCAGCTGGACTAGTCAAGAGACCCAGTACTTC. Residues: CASWTSQETQYF.

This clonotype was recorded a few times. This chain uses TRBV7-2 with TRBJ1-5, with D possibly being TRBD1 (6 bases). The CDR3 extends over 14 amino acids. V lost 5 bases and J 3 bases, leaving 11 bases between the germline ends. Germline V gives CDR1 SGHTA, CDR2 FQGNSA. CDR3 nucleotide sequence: TGTGCCAGCAGCCCCCGGGGACACAATCAGCCCCAGCATTTT. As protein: CASSPRGHNQPQHF.

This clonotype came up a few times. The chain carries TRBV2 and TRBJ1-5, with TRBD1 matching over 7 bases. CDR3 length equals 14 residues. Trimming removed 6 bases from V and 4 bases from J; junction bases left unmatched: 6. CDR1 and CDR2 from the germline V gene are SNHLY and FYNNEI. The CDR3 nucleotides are TGTGCCAGCAGGACGGGACAGAGGAATCAGCCCCAGCATTTT. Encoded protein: CASRTGQRNQPQHF.

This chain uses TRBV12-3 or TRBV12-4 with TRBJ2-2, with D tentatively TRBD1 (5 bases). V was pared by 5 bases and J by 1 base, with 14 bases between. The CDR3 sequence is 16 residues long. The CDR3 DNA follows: TGTGCCAGCAGTCCACCCACGACAGTGAACACCGGGGAGCTGTTTTTT. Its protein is CASSPPTTVNTGELFF.

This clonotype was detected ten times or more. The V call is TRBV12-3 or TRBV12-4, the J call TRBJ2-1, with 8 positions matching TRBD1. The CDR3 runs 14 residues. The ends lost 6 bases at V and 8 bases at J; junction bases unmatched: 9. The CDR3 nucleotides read TGTGCCAGCAGGGGGTCAGGGGGCGACGATGAGCAGTTCTTC. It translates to CASRGSGGDDEQFF.

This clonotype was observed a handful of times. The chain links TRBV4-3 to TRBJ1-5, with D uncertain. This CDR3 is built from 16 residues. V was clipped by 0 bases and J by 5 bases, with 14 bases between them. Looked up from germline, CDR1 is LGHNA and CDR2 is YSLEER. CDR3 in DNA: TGCGCCAGCAGCCAAGATCGTGGTGGAGGACATCAGCCCCAGCATTTT. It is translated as CASSQDRGGGHQPQHF.

The CDR3 sequence: CASSLASRTQYF. As DNA, the CDR3 is TGTGCCAGCAGCTTAGCGAGCCGGACCCAGTACTTC. V and J are TRBV7-2 and TRBJ2-5; D gene uncertain. The V gene's germline CDR1 is SGHTA and CDR2 FQGNSA. The CDR3 totals 12 residues. Trimming stripped 0 bases from V and 7 bases from J, with 6 bases between.

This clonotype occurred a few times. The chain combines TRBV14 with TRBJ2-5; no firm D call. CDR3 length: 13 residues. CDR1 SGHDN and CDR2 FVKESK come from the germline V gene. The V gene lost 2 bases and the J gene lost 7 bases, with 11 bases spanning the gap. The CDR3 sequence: CASSQSATGTQYF. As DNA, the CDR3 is TGTGCCAGCAGCCAATCAGCTACGGGGACCCAGTACTTC.